In its sample, the clone carrying this TCR beta chain was seen many times. The antigen is unknown. A distinct unique molecular identifier was carried by each TCR cDNA molecule. Each CDR3 protein is one row after TCRdb ran MiXCR on the 5' RACE reads. The profile shows under 75,000 distinct CDR3 sequences, 13% of them singletons. The data stem from a study of spatial heterogeneity in lung cancer. The wider study: The study consistently detected more beta-chain than alpha-chain sequences.

The CDR3 consists of 15 residues. In germline, CDR1 is SGHDT, CDR2 YYEEEE. Germline trimming cut 4 bases from V and 2 bases from J; bases unmatched to any gene: 6. Study-wide findings and caveats: In blood, ubiquitous expanded tumor TCRs appeared more at resection than follow-up.

Time point given: sample taken at primary tumor resection. Sequencing covered unsorted whole RNA taken from tumor, nontumor lung or frozen PBMC. About 73 TRACERx patients with early, untreated non-small cell lung cancer donated samples. Sequencing used PBMCs, obtained at surgery. This TCR came from a male donor with early-stage non-small cell lung cancer. The genes are TRBV5-6 and TRBJ1-2, with 9 nucleotides matching TRBD1. CDR3 region: CASSLGQGYNYGYTF. Written as DNA, the CDR3 is TGTGCCAGCAGCCTAGGACAGGGGTACAACTATGGCTACACCTTC.